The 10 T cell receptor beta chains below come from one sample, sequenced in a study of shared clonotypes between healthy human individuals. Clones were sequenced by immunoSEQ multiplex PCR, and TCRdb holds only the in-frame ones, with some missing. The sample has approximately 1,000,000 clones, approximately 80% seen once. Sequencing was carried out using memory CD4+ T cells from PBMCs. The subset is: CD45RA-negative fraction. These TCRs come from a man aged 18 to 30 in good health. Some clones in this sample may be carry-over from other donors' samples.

The CDR3 coding sequence is TGTGCCAGCAGCTTAGCGGGACTAGACAATGAGCAGTTCTTC. Amino acid sequence: CASSLAGLDNEQFF. The chain carries TRBV7-2 and TRBJ2-1, with TRBD2 matching over 8 bases. There are 14 residues in the CDR3. CDR1 and CDR2 from the germline V gene are SGHTA and FQGNSA. J gave up 5 bases and V 0 bases, and 0 bases lay outside the gene matches. Full variable domain (missing parts from reference TRBV7-2 and TRBJ2-1): GAGVSQSPSNKVTEKGKDVELRCDPISGHTALYWYRQSLGQGLEFLIYFQGNSAPDKSGLPSDRFSAERTGGSVSTLTIQRTQQEDSAVYLCASSLAGLDNEQFFGPGTRLTVL.

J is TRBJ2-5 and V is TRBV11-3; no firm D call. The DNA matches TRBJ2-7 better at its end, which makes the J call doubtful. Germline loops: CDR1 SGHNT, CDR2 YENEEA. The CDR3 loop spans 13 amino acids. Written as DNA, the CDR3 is TGTGCCAGCAGCCGTACATCTGGCTACGAGCAGTACTTC. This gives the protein CASSRTSGYEQYF.

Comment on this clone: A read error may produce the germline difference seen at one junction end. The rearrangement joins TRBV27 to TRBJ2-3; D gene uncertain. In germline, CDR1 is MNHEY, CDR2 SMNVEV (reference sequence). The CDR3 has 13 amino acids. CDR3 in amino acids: CASSLSGAYTQYF. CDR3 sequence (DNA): TGTGCCAGCAGTCTATCTGGAGCATATACGCAGTATTTT.

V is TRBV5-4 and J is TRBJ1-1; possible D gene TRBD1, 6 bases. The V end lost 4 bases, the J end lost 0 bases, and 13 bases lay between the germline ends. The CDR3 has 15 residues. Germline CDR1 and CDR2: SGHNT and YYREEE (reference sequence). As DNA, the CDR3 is TGTGCCAGCAGCCCCTTCACAGGGTTGAACACTGAAGCTTTCTTT. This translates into CASSPFTGLNTEAFF.

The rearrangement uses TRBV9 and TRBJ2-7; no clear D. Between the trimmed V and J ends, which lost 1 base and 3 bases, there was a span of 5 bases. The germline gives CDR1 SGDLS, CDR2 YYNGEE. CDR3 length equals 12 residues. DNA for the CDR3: TGTGCCAGCAGCGTATCGGACTACGAGCAGTACTTC. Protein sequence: CASSVSDYEQYF. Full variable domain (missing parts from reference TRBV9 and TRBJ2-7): DSGVTQTPKHLITATGQRVTLRCSPRSGDLSVYWYQQSLDQGLQFLIQYYNGEERAKGNILERFSAQQFPDLHSELNLSSLELGDSALYFCASSVSDYEQYFGPGTRLTVT.

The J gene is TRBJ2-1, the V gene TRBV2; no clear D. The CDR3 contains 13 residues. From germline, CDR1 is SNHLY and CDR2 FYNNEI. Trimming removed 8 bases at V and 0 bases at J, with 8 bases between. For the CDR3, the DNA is TGTGCCAGCCACCGCGGCTCCTACAATGAGCAGTTCTTC. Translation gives CASHRGSYNEQFF.

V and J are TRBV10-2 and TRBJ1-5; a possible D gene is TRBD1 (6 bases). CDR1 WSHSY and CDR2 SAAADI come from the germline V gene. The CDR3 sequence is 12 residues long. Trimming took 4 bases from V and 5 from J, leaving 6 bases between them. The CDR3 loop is CASSAGDQPQHF. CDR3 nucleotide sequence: TGCGCCAGCAGTGCAGGGGATCAGCCCCAGCATTTT.

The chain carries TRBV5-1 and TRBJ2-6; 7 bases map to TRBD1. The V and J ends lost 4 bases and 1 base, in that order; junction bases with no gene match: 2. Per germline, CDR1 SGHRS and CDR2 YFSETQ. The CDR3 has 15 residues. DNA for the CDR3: TGCGCCAGCAGCATGGGACAGTCTGGGGCCAACGTCCTGACTTTC. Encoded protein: CASSMGQSGANVLTF.

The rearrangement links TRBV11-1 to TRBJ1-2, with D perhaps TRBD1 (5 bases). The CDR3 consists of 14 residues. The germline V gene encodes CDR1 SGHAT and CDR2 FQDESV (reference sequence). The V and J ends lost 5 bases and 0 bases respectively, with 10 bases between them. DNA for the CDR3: TGTGCCAGCAGCCTAGGACACCCTAACTATGGCTACACCTTC. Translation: CASSLGHPNYGYTF.

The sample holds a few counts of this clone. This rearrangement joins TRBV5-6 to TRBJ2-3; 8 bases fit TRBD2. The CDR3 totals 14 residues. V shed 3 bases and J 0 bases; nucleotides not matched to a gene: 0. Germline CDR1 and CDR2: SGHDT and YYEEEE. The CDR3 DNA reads TGTGCCAGCAGCTGGACTAGCAGCACAGATACGCAGTATTTT. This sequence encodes CASSWTSSTDTQYF. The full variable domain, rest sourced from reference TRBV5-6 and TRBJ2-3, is DAGVTQSPTHLIKTRGQQVTLRCSPKSGHDTVSWYQQALGQGPQFIFQYYEEEERQRGNFPDRFSGHQFPNYSSELNVNALLLGDSALYLCASSWTSSTDTQYFGPGTRLTVL.